Listed below are T cell receptor beta chains from one sample, sequenced in a study of blood T cell repertoires in COVID-19. The repertoire was sequenced with immunoSEQ multiplex PCR; TCRdb's copy has only in-frame clones and lacks some. The data show 310,000 or so clones, around nine tenths seen once. Source material: peripheral blood. The source of these receptors is a man between 65 and 85 years old with acute or convalescent COVID-19. Both conserved end residues are part of each CDR3. D genes are given only for firm matches. Clone size appears in some rows only: once, few, many, or a class for an expanded clone.

clone_size j_call v_call d_call cdr3_nt cdr3_aa
NA TRBJ1-1 TRBV5-4 NA TGTGCCAGCAGCCGGACGGGAATGAACACTGAAGCTTTCTTT CASSRTGMNTEAFF
NA TRBJ2-1 TRBV10-1 NA TGCGCCAGACTGCGTCTAGCCGACAATGAGCAGTTCTTC CARLRLADNEQFF
NA TRBJ2-3 TRBV9 TRBD2 TGTGCCAGCAGGGCACATGGACTAGCGGCAGATACGCAGTATTTT CASRAHGLAADTQYF
NA TRBJ2-5 TRBV7-2 NA TGTGCCAGCAGCCCTATGCAGCGGGCCCAAGAGACCCAGTACTTC CASSPMQRAQETQYF
NA TRBJ2-7 TRBV18 NA TGTGCCAGCTCCCCCCCCTCCTCCTACGAGCAGTACTTC CASSPPSSYEQYF
NA TRBJ1-1 TRBV10-1 TRBD1 TGCGCCAGCAGTGAGTCGGGCAGGGGGAGTGCTGAAGCTTTCTTT CASSESGRGSAEAFF
NA TRBJ2-5 TRBV12-3/TRBV12-4 NA TGTGCCAGCAGCGCAGGGGAAGAGACCCAGTACTTC CASSAGEETQYF
NA TRBJ1-4 TRBV28 NA TGTGCCAGCAGTTTGGGCGGCGCGGGCGAGAATGAAAAACTGTTTTTT CASSLGGAGENEKLFF
NA TRBJ1-5 TRBV5-1 NA TGCGCCAGCAGCCAGGGGTCGGGCAATCAGCCCCAGCATTTT CASSQGSGNQPQHF
NA TRBJ2-7 TRBV5-6 NA TGTGCCAGCAGCTTGGCCAGGCTTTCCTACGAGCAGTACTTC CASSLARLSYEQYF
NA TRBJ2-7 TRBV19 NA TGTGCCAGTAGTCTCTTCGCGGGGGCCACCTACGAGCAGTACTTC CASSLFAGATYEQYF
NA TRBJ2-5 TRBV7-8 TRBD2 TGTGCCAGCAGCTTAAGTAGCGGGGGTGGTGAGACCCAGTACTTC CASSLSSGGGETQYF
NA TRBJ2-5 TRBV7-9 NA TGTGCCAGCAGCCCCCGCGGGGGCTATGAGACCCAGTACTTC CASSPRGGYETQYF
NA TRBJ1-2 TRBV2 TRBD1 TGTGCCAGCAGTGTGGGACAGACCGCCTATGGCTACACCTTC CASSVGQTAYGYTF
NA TRBJ2-1 TRBV2 TRBD2 TGTGCCAGCAGGCCCCGAAGGCTAGCGGGGGGACTAAACTCCTACAATGAGCAGTTCTTC CASRPRRLAGGLNSYNEQFF
NA TRBJ2-5 TRBV6-6 TRBD2 TGTGCCAGCAGTAAACTAGCGGGGGGGCGAGAGACCCAGTACTTC CASSKLAGGRETQYF
NA TRBJ1-6 TRBV2 NA TGTGCCAGCAGCAATAACAGGGACCCACCCCTCCACTTT CASSNNRDPPLHF
NA TRBJ1-5 TRBV12-5 NA TGTGCTAGTGGTTTGGGGAGTCAGCCCCAGCATTTT CASGLGSQPQHF
NA TRBJ2-2 TRBV5-4 NA TGTGCCAGCAGCTTAGCGGGCGGGCGCGGGGAGCTGTTTTTT CASSLAGGRGELFF
once TRBJ1-2 TRBV6-2/TRBV6-3 NA TGTGCCAGCAGTTACTCGACAGGAAATGGCTACACCTTC CASSYSTGNGYTF
NA TRBJ2-7 TRBV19 TRBD1 TGTGCCCTCTCGGGGGACAGGGGCTACGAGCAGTACTTC CALSGDRGYEQYF
few TRBJ1-1 TRBV5-1 NA TGCGCCAGCAGTTATCAGGGGTACGGTTTGAACACTGAAGCTTTCTTT CASSYQGYGLNTEAFF
NA TRBJ1-4 TRBV28 NA TGTGCCAGCAGACGGGGGACCTCCGGAAAACTGTTTTTT CASRRGTSGKLFF
once TRBJ2-7 TRBV6-5 TRBD1 TGTGCCAGCAGCCCCCCGGGACAGGGCTTGGAGTACTTC CASSPPGQGLEYF
NA TRBJ1-2 TRBV28 TRBD1 TGTGCCAGCAGCCTACAGGGGGACTATGGCTACACCTTC CASSLQGDYGYTF
NA TRBJ2-5 TRBV7-2 NA TGTGCCAGCAGCTTAGGCCCGGGGGTGGGGGGAGAGACCCAGTACTTC CASSLGPGVGGETQYF
NA TRBJ2-7 TRBV15 TRBD1 TGTGCCACCAGGAAACCACAGGGGTTGAACGAGCAGTACTTC CATRKPQGLNEQYF
NA TRBJ1-4 TRBV5-1 NA TGCGCCAGCAGCTCCCGGGATCCCCCGAGGGAAAAACTGTTTTTT CASSSRDPPREKLFF
NA TRBJ2-2 TRBV2 TRBD2 TGTGCCAGCAGGATATTACGGGGGGTCACCGGGGAGCTGTTTTTT CASRILRGVTGELFF
NA TRBJ2-7 TRBV3-1/TRBV3-2 NA TGTGCCAGCAGCCAAGCACAGGGTGGTACCTACGAGCAGTACTTC CASSQAQGGTYEQYF
NA TRBJ2-7 TRBV5-1 NA TGCGCCAGCAGCTTGGCGATTGGGGGCGGCAACGAGCAGTACTTC CASSLAIGGGNEQYF
NA TRBJ1-6 TRBV15 NA TGTGCCACCCGCCTCGAGGCCTATAATTCACCCCTCCACTTT CATRLEAYNSPLHF